This T cell receptor beta chain was obtained from a study of Ad26.COV2.S vaccination and SARS-CoV-2 variants. Study-level information: The donor belonged to the COV1001 Ad26.COV2.S trial arm. Intramuscular Ad26.COV2.S at 5x10^10 or 1x10^11 viral particles.

Profiling relied on immunoSEQ multiplex PCR, and the TCRdb table lists in-frame clones only, not all of them. This sample has some 240,000 clones, with 87% found just once. Study results and limitations: Placebo and vaccine recipients had non-spike TCR breadth that was similar.

The length of the CDR3 is 13 residues. Germline V gene data show CDR1 as LNHDA and CDR2 as SQIVND (reference sequence). The V gene lost 8 bases and the J gene lost 3 bases, with 11 bases spanning the gap. Treatment specified: 15 to 20 received Ad26.COV2.S at low or high dose, single or two shots; about 5 received placebo; per-sample allocation not given. The samples were gathered on day 63 after the first injection of vaccine or placebo. Its platform was an Ad26 vector, and its expressed antigen was Wuhan-strain SARS-CoV-2 spike. Concerning this clone: Its antigen is unidentified.

The V gene is TRBV19, the J gene TRBJ2-1; a weak D match, TRBD2 (6 bases). The sequences come from peripheral blood, collected in a trial of Ad26.COV2.S vaccine versus placebo. The sequence was obtained from a person aged 18-65 years who received the Ad26.COV2.S COVID-19 vaccine or a placebo. CDR3 amino acids: CASSADYYNEQFF. DNA of the CDR3: TGTGCCAGTTCCGCGGACTACTACAATGAGCAGTTCTTC.